The 17 T cell receptor beta chains listed next were all sequenced from one sample in a study of shared clonotypes between healthy human individuals. The assay was immunoSEQ multiplex PCR, and TCRdb's table has in-frame clones only and misses some. The sample has almost 700,000 clones, 90% to 95% seen once; the top ten hold about 24%. Naive CD8 populations comprised CD45RO-negative cells positively selected for CCR7, excluding terminally differentiated effector memory CD45RA+ cells. Material: naive CD8+ T cells sorted from blood. Receptors were obtained from a man younger than 45 in good health.

V is TRBV6-5 and J is TRBJ2-3; D ambiguous. The CDR3 is made up of 15 amino acids. Germline assignment: CDR1 MNHEY and CDR2 SVGAGI. Trimming pared 1 base from V and 6 bases from J, leaving 14 bases between. In DNA form, the CDR3 reads TGTGCCAGCAGTTACTGGACCGGCGCCGTGGATACGCAGTATTTT. Translated: CASSYWTGAVDTQYF.

This clone turned up a few times. The CDR3 region is CASSFGQPYEQYF. The CDR3 DNA reads TGTGCCAGTAGTTTTGGACAACCCTACGAGCAGTACTTC. This chain links TRBV19 with TRBJ2-7, with a weak D call TRBD1 (5 bases). This CDR3 contains 13 residues. CDR1 is LNHDA and CDR2 is SQIVND in the germline V gene (reference sequence). Trimming pared 5 bases from V and 2 bases from J, leaving 10 bases between.

Only a few counts were recorded for this clone. This sequence joins TRBV2 and TRBJ2-1; D not resolved. Germline CDR1 and CDR2: SNHLY and FYNNEI. The CDR3 loop spans 15 amino acids. V dropped 11 bases and J dropped 1 base, with 18 bases sitting between them. CDR3 nucleotides: TGTGCCTCAAAAGGCCGGGCAACATCCTACAATGAGCAGTTCTTC. It codes for CASKGRATSYNEQFF.

The chain uses TRBV15 and TRBJ2-1; 7 positions agree with TRBD2. CDR3 length equals 15 residues. In germline, CDR1 is LNHNV, CDR2 YYDKDF (reference sequence). J gave up 2 bases and V 4 bases, and 5 bases lay outside the gene matches. This chain's CDR3 is CATSTPSGPYNEQFF. CDR3 nucleotide sequence: TGTGCCACCAGCACCCCTAGCGGACCCTACAATGAGCAGTTCTTC.

The chain couples TRBV6-1 to TRBJ1-5, with D uncertain. Germline CDR1 is MNHNS and CDR2 is SASEGT. V was shortened by 4 bases and J by 4 bases, with 5 bases between the two germline ends. CDR3 length equals 12 residues. The CDR3 is CASSAANQPQHF. The CDR3 coding sequence is TGTGCCAGCAGTGCCGCAAATCAGCCCCAGCATTTT.

The chain combines TRBV19 with TRBJ2-2, with 10 bases fitting TRBD2. Germline CDR1 LNHDA, CDR2 SQIVND (reference sequence). CDR3 length: 16 residues. V lost 3 bases and J lost 0; bases outside the gene matches: 1. CDR3 sequence reads: CASSMGLAPNTGELFF. CDR3 in DNA: TGTGCCAGTAGTATGGGACTAGCGCCGAACACCGGGGAGCTGTTTTTT.

This clone was seen a few times. V is TRBV21-1 and J is TRBJ1-5; the D segment call TRBD1 is taken from the table without a DNA check. TRBV21-1 is deemed a pseudogene. This CDR3 contains 15 residues. The CDR3 sequence: CASSKTDREDQPQHF. The CDR3 DNA is TGTGCCAGCAGCAAAACGGACAGGGAGGACCAGCCCCAGCATTTT.

V and J are TRBV19 and TRBJ2-7, with 7 bases lining up with TRBD2. From germline, CDR1 is LNHDA and CDR2 SQIVND (reference sequence). The length of the CDR3 is 15 residues. The V and J ends lost 3 bases and 5 bases, in that order; junction bases with no gene match: 10. The CDR3 sequence is CASSIVAAGYDEQYF. DNA for the CDR3: TGTGCCAGTAGTATCGTCGCAGCGGGATACGACGAGCAGTACTTC.

The chain links TRBV6-1 to TRBJ2-7, with 10 bases lining up with TRBD2. The CDR3 extends over 14 amino acids. Germline trimming cut 7 bases from V and 3 bases from J; bases unmatched to any gene: 6. Germline values: CDR1 MNHNS, CDR2 SASEGT. CDR3: CASTGLAGVYEQYF. CDR3 DNA: TGTGCCAGCACGGGGCTAGCGGGGGTCTACGAGCAGTACTTC.

The chain carries TRBV10-3 and TRBJ2-3; 8 bases fit TRBD2. Germline V lookup: CDR1 ENHRY, CDR2 SYGVKD. CDR3 length equals 16 residues. V dropped 4 bases and J dropped 3; count of bases not matched to a gene: 9. This CDR3 is CAISGSSGLGTDTQYF. The CDR3 coding sequence is TGTGCCATCAGTGGGTCTAGCGGGCTGGGGACAGATACGCAGTATTTT.

The chain is built from TRBV11-2 and TRBJ2-1; 12 nucleotides agree with TRBD2. CDR1 and CDR2 (germline): SGHAT, FQNNGV. CDR3 length: 17 amino acids. Germline trimming cut 6 bases from V and 0 bases from J; bases unmatched to any gene: 6. The CDR3 reads CASRNPTSGSSYNEQFF. Here the CDR3 DNA reads TGTGCCAGCAGAAACCCGACTAGCGGGAGCTCCTACAATGAGCAGTTCTTC.

V gene TRBV10-3 combines with J gene TRBJ1-2, with 10 bases aligning to TRBD1. Unmatched junction bases numbered 9, after V lost 2 bases and J lost 6 bases. The CDR3 spans 16 residues. Germline CDR1 is ENHRY and CDR2 is SYGVKD. This CDR3 is CAISENRDRGTNGYTF. In nucleotides, the CDR3 is TGTGCCATCAGTGAGAACCGGGACAGGGGAACAAATGGCTACACCTTC.

V gene TRBV4-3 combines with J gene TRBJ1-1; 11 positions agree with TRBD1. CDR1 LGHNA and CDR2 YSLEER come from the germline V gene. There are 16 residues in the CDR3. J gave up 3 bases and V 1 base, and 4 bases lay outside the gene matches. CDR3 in amino acids: CASSQGTGGYDTEAFF. As DNA, the CDR3 is TGCGCCAGCAGCCAAGGGACAGGGGGCTATGACACTGAAGCTTTCTTT.

V usage is TRBV10-3 and J usage is TRBJ2-1; 7 bases line up with TRBD2. The CDR3 is 15 residues long. Germline V lookup: CDR1 ENHRY, CDR2 SYGVKD. The V gene end was trimmed by 2 bases and the J gene end by 8 bases; junction bases not matched to a gene: 9. The CDR3 loop is CAISEGGERSDEQFF. The CDR3 bases are TGTGCCATCAGTGAGGGGGGGGAAAGGTCAGATGAGCAGTTCTTC.

V is TRBV13 and J is TRBJ2-7; 7 bases are a match to TRBD2. The CDR3 runs to 14 residues. The V segment lost 2 bases and the J segment 6 bases; nucleotides outside the gene matches: 7. CDR1 PRHDT and CDR2 FYEKMQ come from the germline V gene (reference sequence). The CDR3 reads CASSLWGRASEQYF. CDR3 nucleotides: TGTGCCAGCAGCTTATGGGGGAGGGCCTCCGAGCAGTACTTC.

The gene calls are TRBV7-2 and TRBJ2-1; the D gene could be TRBD1 or TRBD2 (5 bases each). Trimming took 2 bases from V and 0 from J, leaving 20 bases between them. The CDR3 is made up of 19 amino acids. The germline gives CDR1 SGHTA, CDR2 FQGNSA. CDR3 in DNA: TGTGCCAGCAGCTTAACCGTCGGGGCAGGCGCAAGCTCCTACAATGAGCAGTTCTTC. Its protein is CASSLTVGAGASSYNEQFF.

This clone was counted a single time. This chain joins TRBV27 and TRBJ2-3; 9 nucleotides line up with TRBD2. Germline-derived CDR1 and CDR2 are MNHEY and SMNVEV (reference sequence). This CDR3 has 17 residues. Unmatched junction bases numbered 11, after V lost 4 bases and J lost 3 bases. DNA of the CDR3: TGTGCCAGCAGTTCTAACCCCAGACTAGCGGATACAGATACGCAGTATTTT. It codes for CASSSNPRLADTDTQYF.